Sequencing of this T cell receptor (beta chain) was carried out in a study of CD8 T cells in ankylosing spondylitis. One entry per CDR3 protein, called by TCRdb with MiXCR from the 5' RACE reads. The sample holds 200,000 to 250,000 distinct CDR3 sequences; roughly 26% are singletons and the top ten take just over 6.5%. There are many counts of this clonotype. Antigen unknown. Study observations and caveats: Reportedly, matched ankylosing spondylitis synovial fluid was significantly enriched for disease-linked clones. Among TCR beta sequences, a motif of eight highly homologous variants appeared characteristic of ankylosing spondylitis blood.

Trimming shortened V by 0 bases and J by 8 bases, and 9 bases separated the two germline ends. This CDR3 comprises 13 residues. Germline CDR1 is LGHNA and CDR2 is YSLEER. Input material: blood, either unsorted or a sorted T cell fraction (not recorded which). V and J are TRBV4-3 and TRBJ2-3; tentatively, D is TRBD2 (5 bases). The clonotype comes from a male donor with ankylosing spondylitis or in good health (not recorded which). The CDR3 nucleotides read TGCGCCAGCAGCCAAGAGCCCGGACTTACGCAGTATTTT. It is translated as CASSQEPGLTQYF.